One sample yielded the 2 T cell receptor beta chains listed below, sequenced in a study of blood T cell repertoires in COVID-19 (dated by TCRdb to the early 2020s). Library prep was done by the immunoSEQ multiplex PCR assay. In TCRdb, the immuneACCESS table is reduced to in-frame sequences with V and J assigned. These tables do not hold every clone; where another copy was compared, an unresolved V gene accounts for under half, and the others remain unexplained. This sample has under 300,000 clones in its table, and less than 85% of those were observed once. About 4.3% of the sample is in the top ten clones. The material sequenced was peripheral blood. These receptors were collected from a man aged 60 to 69 who had recovered from COVID-19.

This clone was recorded a few times. The CDR3 loop is CASSSSGTDIYGYTF. The DNA of the CDR3 is TGTGCCAGCAGCTCCTCCGGGACAGATATATATGGCTACACCTTC. V is TRBV7-9 and J is TRBJ1-2; 7 bases fit TRBD1. Germline loops: CDR1 SEHNR, CDR2 FQNEAQ (reference sequence). This CDR3 has 15 residues. Trimming at V came to 4 bases and at J to 5 bases, leaving 10 bases not matched to a gene.

This chain joins TRBV10-2 and TRBJ1-1; perhaps TRBD1 as D (6 bases). The V end lost 6 bases, the J end lost 2 bases, and 13 bases lay between the germline ends. The CDR3 sequence is 14 residues long. Germline V gene sequence: CDR1 WSHSY, CDR2 SAAADI. CDR3 bases: TGCGCCAGCAGGCCGGGACATCCCAACACTGAAGCTTTCTTT. Its protein is CASRPGHPNTEAFF.